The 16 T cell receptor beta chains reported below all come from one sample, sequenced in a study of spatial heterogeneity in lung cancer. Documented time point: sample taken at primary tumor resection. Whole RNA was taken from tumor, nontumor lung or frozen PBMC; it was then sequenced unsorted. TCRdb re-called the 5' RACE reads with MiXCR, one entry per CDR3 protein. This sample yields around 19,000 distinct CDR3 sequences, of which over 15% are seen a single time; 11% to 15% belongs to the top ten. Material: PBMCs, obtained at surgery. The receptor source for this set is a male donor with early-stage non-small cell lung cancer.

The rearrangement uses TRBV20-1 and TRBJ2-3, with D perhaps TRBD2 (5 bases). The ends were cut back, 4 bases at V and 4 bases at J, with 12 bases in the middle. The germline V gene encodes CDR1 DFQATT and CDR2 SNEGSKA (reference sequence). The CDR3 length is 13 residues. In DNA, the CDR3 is TGCAGTGCTATCGTTAAGGGAGCAGATACGCAGTATTTT. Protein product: CSAIVKGADTQYF.

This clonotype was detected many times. CDR3 residues: CASMDRVGNIQYF. CDR3 DNA sequence: TGTGCCAGTATGGACAGGGTGGGAAACATTCAGTACTTC. This chain links TRBV19 with TRBJ2-4; 8 nucleotides match TRBD1. The germline CDR1 and CDR2 sequences are LNHDA and SQIVND (reference sequence). V trimming: 7 bases; J trimming: 6 bases; junction bases outside the gene matches: 5. This CDR3 region has 13 residues.

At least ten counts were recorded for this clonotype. The CDR3 DNA reads as TGTGCCAGCAGCTTGGGAGACAGGCCGGGCGATCAGCCCCAGCATTTT. Its protein product is CASSLGDRPGDQPQHF. The chain recombines TRBV7-2 with TRBJ1-5; a possible D gene is TRBD1 (6 bases). The CDR3 contains 16 residues. V dropped 3 bases and J dropped 5 bases, with 17 bases sitting between them. Germline loops: CDR1 SGHTA, CDR2 FQGNSA.

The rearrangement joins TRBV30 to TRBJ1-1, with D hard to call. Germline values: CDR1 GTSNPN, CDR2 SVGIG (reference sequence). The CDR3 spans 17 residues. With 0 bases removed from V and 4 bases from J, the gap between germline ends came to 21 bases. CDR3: CAWSVHADLGLGTEAFF. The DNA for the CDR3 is TGTGCCTGGAGTGTACATGCGGACCTAGGTTTGGGCACTGAAGCTTTCTTT.

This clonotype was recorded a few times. The chain's CDR3 is CAIKSSAGSRNTIYF. The CDR3 DNA follows: TGTGCCATCAAGTCGTCCGCAGGGTCGCGAAACACCATATATTTT. The chain links TRBV10-3 to TRBJ1-3; D is possibly TRBD1 (5 bases). Trimming left V 7 bases short and J 5 bases short, with 18 bases between. Germline V gene sequence: CDR1 ENHRY, CDR2 SYGVKD. The CDR3 runs to 15 residues.

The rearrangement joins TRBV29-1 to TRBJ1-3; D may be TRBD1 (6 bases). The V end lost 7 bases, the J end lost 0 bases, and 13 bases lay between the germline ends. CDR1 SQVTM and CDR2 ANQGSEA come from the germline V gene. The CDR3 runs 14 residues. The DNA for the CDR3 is TGCAGCGCCCTGGGACATATCTCTGGAAACACCATATATTTT. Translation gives CSALGHISGNTIYF.

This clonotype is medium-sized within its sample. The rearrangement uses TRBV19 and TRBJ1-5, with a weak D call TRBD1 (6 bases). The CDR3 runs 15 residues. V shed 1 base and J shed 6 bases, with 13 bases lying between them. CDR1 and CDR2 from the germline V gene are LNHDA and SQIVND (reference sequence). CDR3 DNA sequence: TGTGCCAGTAGTATAGTTGGCAGGGGTGGTCAGCCCCAGCATTTT. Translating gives CASSIVGRGGQPQHF.

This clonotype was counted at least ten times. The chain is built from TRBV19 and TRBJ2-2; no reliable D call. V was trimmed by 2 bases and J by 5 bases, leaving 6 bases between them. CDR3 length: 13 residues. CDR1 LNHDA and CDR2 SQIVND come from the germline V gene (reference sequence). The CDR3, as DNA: TGTGCCAGTAGTATATCTGGAACCGGGGAGCTGTTTTTT. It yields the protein CASSISGTGELFF.

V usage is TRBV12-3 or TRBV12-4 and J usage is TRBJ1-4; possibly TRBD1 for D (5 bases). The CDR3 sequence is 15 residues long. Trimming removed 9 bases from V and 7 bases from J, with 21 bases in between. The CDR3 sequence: CASTSAGRDGEKLFF. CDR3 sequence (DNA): TGTGCCAGTACCTCCGCCGGGAGGGACGGTGAAAAACTGTTTTTT.

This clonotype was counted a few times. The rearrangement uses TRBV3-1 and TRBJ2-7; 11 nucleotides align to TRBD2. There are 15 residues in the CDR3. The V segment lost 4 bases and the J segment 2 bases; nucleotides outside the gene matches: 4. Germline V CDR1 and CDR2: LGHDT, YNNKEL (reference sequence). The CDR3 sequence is CASSPGLAVTYEQYF. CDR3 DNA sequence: TGTGCCAGCAGCCCGGGACTAGCGGTAACCTACGAGCAGTACTTC.

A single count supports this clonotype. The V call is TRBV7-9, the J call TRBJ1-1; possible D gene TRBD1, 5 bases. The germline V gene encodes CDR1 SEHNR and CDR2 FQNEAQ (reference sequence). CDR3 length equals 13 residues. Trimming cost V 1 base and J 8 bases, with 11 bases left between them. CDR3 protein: CASSLDIGVEAFF. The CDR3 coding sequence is TGTGCCAGCAGCTTAGACATAGGGGTCGAAGCTTTCTTT.

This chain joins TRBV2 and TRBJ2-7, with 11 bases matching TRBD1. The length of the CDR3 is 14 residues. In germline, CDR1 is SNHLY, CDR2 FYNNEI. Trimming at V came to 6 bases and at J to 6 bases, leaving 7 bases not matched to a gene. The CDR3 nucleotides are TGTGCCAGCAGCGAGGACAGGGGGCCAGGCGAGCAGTACTTC. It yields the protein CASSEDRGPGEQYF.

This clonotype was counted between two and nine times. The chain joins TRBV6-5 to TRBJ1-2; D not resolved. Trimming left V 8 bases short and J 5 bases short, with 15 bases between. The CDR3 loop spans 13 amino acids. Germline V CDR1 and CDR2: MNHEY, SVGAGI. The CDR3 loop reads CASAPSRSYGYTF. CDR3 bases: TGTGCCAGCGCCCCAAGTCGGAGTTATGGCTACACCTTC.

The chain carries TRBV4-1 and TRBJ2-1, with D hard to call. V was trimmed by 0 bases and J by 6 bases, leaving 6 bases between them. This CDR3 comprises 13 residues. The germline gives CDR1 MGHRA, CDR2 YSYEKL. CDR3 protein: CASSQDHSNEQFF. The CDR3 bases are TGCGCCAGCAGCCAAGATCATTCCAATGAGCAGTTCTTC.

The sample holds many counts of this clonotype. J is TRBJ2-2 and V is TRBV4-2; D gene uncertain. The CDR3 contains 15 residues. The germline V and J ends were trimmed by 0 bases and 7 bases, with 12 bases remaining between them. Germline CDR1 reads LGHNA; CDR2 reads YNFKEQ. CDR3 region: CASSQDLLGDGELFF. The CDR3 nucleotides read TGTGCCAGCAGCCAAGATCTCCTTGGTGACGGGGAGCTGTTTTTT.

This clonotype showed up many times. The CDR3 sequence: CSAAGGIGYGYTF. CDR3 nucleotide sequence: TGCAGCGCCGCCGGGGGAATTGGCTATGGCTACACCTTC. The chain carries TRBV29-1 and TRBJ1-2, with D perhaps matching TRBD1 (5 bases). The CDR3 runs to 13 residues. The V end was cut by 7 bases, the J end by 4 bases, with 16 bases between. From germline, CDR1 is SQVTM and CDR2 ANQGSEA.